Below, one T cell receptor beta chain is given with its context. How the authors handled the data: It was from reference gene primer amplification that nucleated cell counts were estimated. The data were produced by immunoSEQ multiplex PCR, yet TCRdb's version contains in-frame clones alone and is incomplete. From that table come the V and J calls and clone size; the DNA was used to work out D and trimming. The sample lists nearly 350,000 clones; about 86% were seen once. These data originate in a study of blood T cell repertoires in COVID-19. Study-wide context: Samples came from the United States, Italy and Spain, spanning acute and convalescent COVID-19.

CDR3 size: 11 residues. Trimming removed 5 bases from V and 7 bases from J, with 8 bases in between. The source material was peripheral blood. V gene TRBV12-3 or TRBV12-4 combines with J gene TRBJ1-2; D uncertain. The sequence was obtained from a man between 25 and 39 years old with active or convalescent COVID-19. Written as DNA, the CDR3 is TGTGCCAGCAGTGCGGTAATTGGCTACACCTTC. Amino acid sequence: CASSAVIGYTF.